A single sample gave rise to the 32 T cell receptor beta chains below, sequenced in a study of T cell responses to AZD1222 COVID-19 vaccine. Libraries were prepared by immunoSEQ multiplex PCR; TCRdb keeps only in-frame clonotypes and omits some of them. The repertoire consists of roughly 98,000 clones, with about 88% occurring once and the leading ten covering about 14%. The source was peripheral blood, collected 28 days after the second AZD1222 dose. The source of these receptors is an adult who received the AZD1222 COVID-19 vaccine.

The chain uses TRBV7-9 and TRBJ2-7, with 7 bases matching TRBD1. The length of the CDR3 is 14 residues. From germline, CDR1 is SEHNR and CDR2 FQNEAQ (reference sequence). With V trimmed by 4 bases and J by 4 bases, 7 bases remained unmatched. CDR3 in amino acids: CASSSPGQTYEQYF. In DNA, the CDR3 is TGTGCCAGCAGCTCCCCGGGACAGACGTACGAGCAGTACTTC. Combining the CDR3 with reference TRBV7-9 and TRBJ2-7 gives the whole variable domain DTGVSQNPRHKITKRGQNVTFRCDPISEHNRLYWYRQTLGQGPEFLTYFQNEAQLEKSRLLSDRFSAERPKGSFSTLEIQRTEQGDSAMYLCASSSPGQTYEQYFGPGTRLTVT.

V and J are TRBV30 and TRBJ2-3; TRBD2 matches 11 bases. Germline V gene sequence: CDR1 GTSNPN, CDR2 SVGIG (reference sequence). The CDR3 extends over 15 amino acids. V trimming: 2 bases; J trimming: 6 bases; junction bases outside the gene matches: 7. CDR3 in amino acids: CAWSPGLAAPDTQYF. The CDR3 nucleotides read TGTGCCTGGAGTCCGGGACTAGCGGCGCCGGATACGCAGTATTTT.

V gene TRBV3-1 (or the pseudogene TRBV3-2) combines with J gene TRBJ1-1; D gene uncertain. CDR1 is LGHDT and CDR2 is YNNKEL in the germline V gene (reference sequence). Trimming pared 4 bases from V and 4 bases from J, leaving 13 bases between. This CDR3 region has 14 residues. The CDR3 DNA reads TGTGCCAGCAGCCGTCGGGGTACGGGCACTGAAGCTTTCTTT. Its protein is CASSRRGTGTEAFF.

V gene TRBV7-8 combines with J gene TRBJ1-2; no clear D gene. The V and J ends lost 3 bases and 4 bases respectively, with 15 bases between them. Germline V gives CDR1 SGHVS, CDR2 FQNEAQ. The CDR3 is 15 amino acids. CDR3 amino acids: CASSFFGSSSYGYTF. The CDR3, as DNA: TGTGCCAGCAGCTTTTTCGGCTCCTCCTCCTATGGCTACACCTTC.

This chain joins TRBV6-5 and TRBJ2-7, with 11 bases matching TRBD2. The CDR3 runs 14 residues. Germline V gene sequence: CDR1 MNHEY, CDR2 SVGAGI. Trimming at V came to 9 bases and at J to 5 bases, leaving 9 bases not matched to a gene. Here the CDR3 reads CASRSSGGPNEQYF. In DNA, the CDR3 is TGTGCCAGTCGATCTAGCGGGGGGCCCAACGAGCAGTACTTC.

Here the CDR3 reads CASSQDGNRDHQPQHF. The CDR3 DNA reads as TGCGCCAGCAGCCAAGACGGGAACAGAGACCATCAGCCCCAGCATTTT. The chain employs TRBV4-1 and TRBJ1-5, with no clear D. The CDR3 consists of 16 residues. Looked up from germline, CDR1 is MGHRA and CDR2 is YSYEKL. V dropped 0 bases and J dropped 5 bases, with 14 bases sitting between them.

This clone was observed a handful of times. Here the CDR3 reads CASSLVRGSIQYF. CDR3 nucleotide sequence: TGTGCCAGCAGCTTAGTTCGCGGTTCAATTCAGTACTTC. The J gene is TRBJ2-4, the V gene TRBV11-2; D is unresolved. CDR1 and CDR2 (germline): SGHAT, FQNNGV. The germline V and J ends were trimmed by 1 base and 10 bases, with 11 bases remaining between them. The CDR3 is 13 residues long.

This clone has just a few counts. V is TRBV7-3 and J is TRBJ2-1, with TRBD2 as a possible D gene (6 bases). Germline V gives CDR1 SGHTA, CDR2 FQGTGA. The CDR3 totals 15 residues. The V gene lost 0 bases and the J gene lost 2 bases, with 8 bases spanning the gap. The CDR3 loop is CASSLTGGPYNEQFF. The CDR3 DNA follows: TGTGCCAGCAGCTTAACGGGGGGTCCCTACAATGAGCAGTTCTTC.

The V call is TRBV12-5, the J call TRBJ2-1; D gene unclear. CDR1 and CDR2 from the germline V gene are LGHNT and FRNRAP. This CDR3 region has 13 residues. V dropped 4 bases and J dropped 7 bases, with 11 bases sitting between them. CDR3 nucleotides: TGTGCTAGTGGTTCCCCGAATGGTAATGAGCAGTTCTTC. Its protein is CASGSPNGNEQFF.

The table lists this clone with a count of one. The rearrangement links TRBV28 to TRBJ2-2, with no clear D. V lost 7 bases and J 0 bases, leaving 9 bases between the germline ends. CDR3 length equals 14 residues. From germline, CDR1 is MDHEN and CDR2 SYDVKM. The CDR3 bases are TGTGCCAGCACTCCCGGGCCGAACACCGGGGAGCTGTTTTTT. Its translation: CASTPGPNTGELFF.

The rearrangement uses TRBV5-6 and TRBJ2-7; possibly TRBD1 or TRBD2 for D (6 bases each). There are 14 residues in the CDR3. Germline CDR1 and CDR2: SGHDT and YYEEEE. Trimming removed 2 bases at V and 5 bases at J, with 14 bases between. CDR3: CASSLVGGRDEQYF. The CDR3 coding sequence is TGTGCCAGCAGCTTAGTGGGGGGCAGGGACGAGCAGTACTTC.

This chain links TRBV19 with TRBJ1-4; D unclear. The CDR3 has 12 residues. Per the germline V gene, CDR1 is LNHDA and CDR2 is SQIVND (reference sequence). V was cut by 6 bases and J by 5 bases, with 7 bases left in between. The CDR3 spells CASRPGNEKLFF. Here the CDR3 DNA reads TGTGCCAGTAGGCCGGGGAATGAAAAACTGTTTTTT.

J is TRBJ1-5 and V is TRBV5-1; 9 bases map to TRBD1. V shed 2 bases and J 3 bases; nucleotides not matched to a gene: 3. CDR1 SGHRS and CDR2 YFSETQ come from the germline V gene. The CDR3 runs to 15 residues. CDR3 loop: CASSLTGGANQPQHF. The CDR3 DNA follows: TGCGCCAGCAGCTTAACAGGGGGCGCCAATCAGCCCCAGCATTTT.

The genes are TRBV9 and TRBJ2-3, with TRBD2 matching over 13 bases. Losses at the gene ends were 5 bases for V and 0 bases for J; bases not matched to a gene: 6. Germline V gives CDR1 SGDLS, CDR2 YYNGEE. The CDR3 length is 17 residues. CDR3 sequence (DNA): TGTGCCAGCAGTGCCGGGACTAGCGGGGTTAGCACAGATACGCAGTATTTT. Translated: CASSAGTSGVSTDTQYF.

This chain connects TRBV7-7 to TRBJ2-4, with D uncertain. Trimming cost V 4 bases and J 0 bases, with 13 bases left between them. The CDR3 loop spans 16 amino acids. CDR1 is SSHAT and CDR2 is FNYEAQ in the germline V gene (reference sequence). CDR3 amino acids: CASSSTRTLAKNIQYF. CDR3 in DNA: TGTGCCAGCAGCTCCACCAGGACCTTAGCCAAAAACATTCAGTACTTC.

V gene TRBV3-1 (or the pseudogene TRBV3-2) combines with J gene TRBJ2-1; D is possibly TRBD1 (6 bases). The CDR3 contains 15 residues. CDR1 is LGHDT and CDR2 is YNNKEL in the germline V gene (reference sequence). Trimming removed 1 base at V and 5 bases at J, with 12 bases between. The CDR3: CASSQAGRGNNEQFF. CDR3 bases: TGTGCCAGCAGCCAAGCGGGCAGGGGAAACAATGAGCAGTTCTTC.

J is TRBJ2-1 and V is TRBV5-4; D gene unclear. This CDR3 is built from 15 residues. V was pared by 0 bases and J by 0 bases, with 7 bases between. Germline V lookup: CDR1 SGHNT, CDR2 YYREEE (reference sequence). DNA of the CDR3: TGTGCCAGCAGCTTGGAGTCTAGCTCCTACAATGAGCAGTTCTTC. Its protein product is CASSLESSSYNEQFF. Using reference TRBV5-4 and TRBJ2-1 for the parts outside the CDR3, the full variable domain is ETGVTQSPTHLIKTRGQQVTLRCSSQSGHNTVSWYQQALGQGPQFIFQYYREEENGRGNFPPRFSGLQFPNYSSELNVNALELDDSALYLCASSLESSSYNEQFFGPGTRLTVL.

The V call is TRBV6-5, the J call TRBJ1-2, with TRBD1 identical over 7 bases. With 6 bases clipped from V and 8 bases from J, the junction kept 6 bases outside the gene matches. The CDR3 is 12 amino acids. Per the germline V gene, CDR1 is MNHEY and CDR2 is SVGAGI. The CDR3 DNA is TGTGCCAGCAGCCGCGAGGGACAGGGCTACACCTTC. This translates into CASSREGQGYTF.

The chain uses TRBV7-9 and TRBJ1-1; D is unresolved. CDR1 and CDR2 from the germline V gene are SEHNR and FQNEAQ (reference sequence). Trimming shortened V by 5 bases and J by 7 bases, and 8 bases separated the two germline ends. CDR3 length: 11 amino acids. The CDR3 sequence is CASSTLYEAFF. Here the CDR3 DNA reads TGTGCCAGCAGCACCCTCTATGAAGCTTTCTTT.

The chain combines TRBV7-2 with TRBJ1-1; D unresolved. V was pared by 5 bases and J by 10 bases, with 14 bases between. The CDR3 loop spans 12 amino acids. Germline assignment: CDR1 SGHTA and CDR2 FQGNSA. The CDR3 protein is CASSISRSPAFF. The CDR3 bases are TGTGCCAGCAGCATCAGCCGGTCGCCAGCTTTCTTT.

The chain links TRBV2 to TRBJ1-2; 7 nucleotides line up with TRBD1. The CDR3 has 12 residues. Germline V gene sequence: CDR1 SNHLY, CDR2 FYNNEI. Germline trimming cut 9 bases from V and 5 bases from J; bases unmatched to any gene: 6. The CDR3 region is CASDREGYGYTF. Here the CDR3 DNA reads TGTGCCAGTGACAGGGAAGGGTATGGCTACACCTTC.

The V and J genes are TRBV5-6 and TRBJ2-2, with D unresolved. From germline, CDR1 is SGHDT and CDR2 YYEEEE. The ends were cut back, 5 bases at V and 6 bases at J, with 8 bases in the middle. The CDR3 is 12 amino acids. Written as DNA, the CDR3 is TGTGCCAGCAGAGCAAGTCCCGGGGAGCTGTTTTTT. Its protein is CASRASPGELFF.

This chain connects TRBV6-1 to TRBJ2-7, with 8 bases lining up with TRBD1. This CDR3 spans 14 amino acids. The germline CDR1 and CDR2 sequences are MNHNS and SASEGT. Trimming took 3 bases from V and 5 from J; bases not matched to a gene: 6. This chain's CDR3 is CASSDRDRWHEQYF. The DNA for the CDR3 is TGTGCCAGCAGTGACCGGGACAGGTGGCACGAGCAGTACTTC.

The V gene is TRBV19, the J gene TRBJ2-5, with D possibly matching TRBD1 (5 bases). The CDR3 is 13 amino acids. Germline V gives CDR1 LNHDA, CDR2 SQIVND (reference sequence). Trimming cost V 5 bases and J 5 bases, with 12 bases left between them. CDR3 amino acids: CASSGAVGETQYF. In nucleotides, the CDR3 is TGTGCCAGTAGTGGGGCGGTGGGGGAGACCCAGTACTTC.

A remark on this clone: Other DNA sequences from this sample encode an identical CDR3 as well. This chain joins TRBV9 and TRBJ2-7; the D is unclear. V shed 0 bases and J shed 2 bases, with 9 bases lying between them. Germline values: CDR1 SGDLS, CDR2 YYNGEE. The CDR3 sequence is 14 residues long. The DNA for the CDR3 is TGTGCCAGCAGCGTAGGGCTCGAAACCTACGAGCAGTACTTC. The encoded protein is CASSVGLETYEQYF. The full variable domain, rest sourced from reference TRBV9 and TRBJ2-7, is DSGVTQTPKHLITATGQRVTLRCSPRSGDLSVYWYQQSLDQGLQFLIQYYNGEERAKGNILERFSAQQFPDLHSELNLSSLELGDSALYFCASSVGLETYEQYFGPGTRLTVT.

The DNA for the CDR3 is TGTGCCAGCAGCTTAGTGTCCGGGACGGTAAATCAGCCCCAGCATTTT. This sequence encodes CASSLVSGTVNQPQHF. The chain is built from TRBV7-2 and TRBJ1-5; D is possibly TRBD1 (5 bases). This CDR3 has 16 residues. The V gene lost 1 base and the J gene lost 4 bases, with 14 bases spanning the gap. CDR1 and CDR2 from the germline V gene are SGHTA and FQGNSA. The full variable domain, with the rest looked up from reference TRBV7-2 and TRBJ1-5, is GAGVSQSPSNKVTEKGKDVELRCDPISGHTALYWYRQSLGQGLEFLIYFQGNSAPDKSGLPSDRFSAERTGGSVSTLTIQRTQQEDSAVYLCASSLVSGTVNQPQHFGDGTRLSIL.

The CDR3, as DNA: TGTGCCAGCAGCGCCGGGACCCCAGAAAAACTGTTTTTT. Translating it yields CASSAGTPEKLFF. This rearrangement joins TRBV5-6 to TRBJ1-4, with a tentative D call TRBD1 (5 bases). This CDR3 is 13 amino acids long. The V end was cut by 4 bases, the J end by 8 bases, with 12 bases between. Germline CDR1 and CDR2: SGHDT and YYEEEE.

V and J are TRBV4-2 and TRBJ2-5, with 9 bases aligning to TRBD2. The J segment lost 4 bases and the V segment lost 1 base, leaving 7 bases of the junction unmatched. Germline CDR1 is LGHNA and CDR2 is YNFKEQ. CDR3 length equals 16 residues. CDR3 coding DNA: TGTGCCAGCAGCCAAGCAGTGGCGGGGGGGCCAGAGACCCAGTACTTC. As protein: CASSQAVAGGPETQYF.

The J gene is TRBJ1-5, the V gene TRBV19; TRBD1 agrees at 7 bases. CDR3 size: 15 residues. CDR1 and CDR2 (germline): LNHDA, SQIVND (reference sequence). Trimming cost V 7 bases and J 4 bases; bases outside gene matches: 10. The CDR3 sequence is CASTVDRTINQPQHF. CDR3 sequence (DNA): TGTGCCAGTACCGTGGACAGGACCATAAATCAGCCCCAGCATTTT.

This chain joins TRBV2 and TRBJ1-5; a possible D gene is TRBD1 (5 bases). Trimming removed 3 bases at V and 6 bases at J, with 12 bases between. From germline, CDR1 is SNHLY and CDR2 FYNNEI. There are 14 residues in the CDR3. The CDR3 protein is CASSEGEGAQPQHF. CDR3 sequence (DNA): TGTGCCAGCAGTGAGGGGGAAGGGGCTCAGCCCCAGCATTTT.

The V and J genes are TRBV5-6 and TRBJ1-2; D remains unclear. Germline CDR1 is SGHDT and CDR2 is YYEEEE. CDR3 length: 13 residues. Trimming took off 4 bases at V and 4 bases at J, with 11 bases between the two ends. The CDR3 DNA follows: TGTGCCAGCAGCATCGGACGGGGCTATGGCTACACCTTC. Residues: CASSIGRGYGYTF. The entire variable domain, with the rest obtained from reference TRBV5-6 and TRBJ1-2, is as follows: DAGVTQSPTHLIKTRGQQVTLRCSPKSGHDTVSWYQQALGQGPQFIFQYYEEEERQRGNFPDRFSGHQFPNYSSELNVNALLLGDSALYLCASSIGRGYGYTFGSGTRLTVV.

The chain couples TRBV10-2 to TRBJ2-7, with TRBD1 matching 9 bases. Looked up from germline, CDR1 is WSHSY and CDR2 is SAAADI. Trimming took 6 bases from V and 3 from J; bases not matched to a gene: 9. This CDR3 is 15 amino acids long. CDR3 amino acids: CASREGTGKNYEQYF. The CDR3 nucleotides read TGCGCCAGCAGAGAGGGGACAGGGAAAAACTACGAGCAGTACTTC.